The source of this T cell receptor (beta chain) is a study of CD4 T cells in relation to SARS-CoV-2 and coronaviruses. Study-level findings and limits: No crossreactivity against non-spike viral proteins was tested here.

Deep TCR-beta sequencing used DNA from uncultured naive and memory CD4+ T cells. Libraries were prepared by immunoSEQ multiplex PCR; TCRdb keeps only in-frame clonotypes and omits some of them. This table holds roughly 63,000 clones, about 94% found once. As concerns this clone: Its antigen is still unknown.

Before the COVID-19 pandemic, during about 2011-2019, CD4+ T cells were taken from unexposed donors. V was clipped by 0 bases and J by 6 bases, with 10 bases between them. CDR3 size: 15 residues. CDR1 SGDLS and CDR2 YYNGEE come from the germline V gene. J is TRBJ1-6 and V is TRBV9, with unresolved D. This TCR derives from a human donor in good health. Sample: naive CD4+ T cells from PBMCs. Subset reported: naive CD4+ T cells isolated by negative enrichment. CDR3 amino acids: CASSVEGWSNSPLHF. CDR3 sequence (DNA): TGTGCCAGCAGCGTAGAAGGGTGGAGTAATTCACCCCTCCACTTT.